The T cell receptor (beta chain) under discussion was sequenced for a study of blood T cell repertoires in COVID-19. Study overall: The origin of the acute and convalescent COVID-19 samples was the United States, Italy and Spain. PBMCs, B-cell-depleted T cells, or T cells provided the cDNA or gDNA that made up the material.

Original analysis: It was from reference gene primer amplification that nucleated cell counts were estimated. Profiled with immunoSEQ multiplex PCR; TCRdb holds only in-frame clones, not every one. V and J calls and clone size follow that table, whereas D and trimming were derived from the DNA. The data contain about 59,000 clones, 75% to 95% of them singletons. The CDR3 covers 16 residues. Deletions cut 0 bases from V and 6 bases from J, with 16 bases between. Germline loops: CDR1 SGHDN, CDR2 FVKESK. V is TRBV14 and J is TRBJ2-3; TRBD1 is a possible D gene (6 bases). The sequenced sample was peripheral blood. The TCR comes from a man aged 80 or over with acute or convalescent COVID-19. CDR3 nucleotide sequence: TGTGCCAGCAGCCAAGATGGGGGCAGCTTCCCCGATACGCAGTATTTT. This sequence encodes CASSQDGGSFPDTQYF.